The 20 T cell receptor beta chains given below trace back to one sample, sequenced in a study of cytomegalovirus exposure and HLA in healthy donors. The PCR made use of 60 Vbeta and 13 Jbeta primers. Here immunoSEQ multiplex PCR was the method, and the copy in TCRdb shows in-frame clones only, minus some. The sample has more than 90,000 clones; around four fifths are singletons. The sequenced sample consisted of PBMCs. These receptors all stem from a man aged 35 to 55 in good health and CMV-seronegative.

The chain joins TRBV18 to TRBJ1-1, with TRBD1 as a possible D gene (6 bases). V dropped 9 bases and J dropped 2 bases, with 13 bases sitting between them. Germline assignment: CDR1 KGHSH and CDR2 LQKENI. The CDR3 is 13 residues long. The CDR3 DNA sequence: TGTGCCAGAACCGGGGGGCGCAACACTGAAGCTTTCTTT. It specifies CARTGGRNTEAFF.

This chain links TRBV27 with TRBJ2-2; 7 positions match TRBD1. The V and J ends lost 6 bases and 4 bases, in that order; junction bases with no gene match: 5. The length of the CDR3 is 14 residues. The germline gives CDR1 MNHEY, CDR2 SMNVEV (reference sequence). The CDR3 spells CASSKGAGTGELFF. In DNA, the CDR3 is TGTGCCAGCAGCAAGGGGGCAGGCACCGGGGAGCTGTTTTTT.

This chain uses TRBV7-2 with TRBJ1-3; 11 nucleotides match TRBD1. In germline, CDR1 is SGHTA, CDR2 FQGNSA. Trimming removed 4 bases from V and 1 base from J; junction bases left unmatched: 6. CDR3 size: 17 residues. DNA of the CDR3: TGTGCCAGCAGCTCCTGGACAGGGGGCAATTCTGGAAACACCATATATTTT. Translating gives CASSSWTGGNSGNTIYF. The variable domain in full, with the rest retrieved from reference TRBV7-2 and TRBJ1-3, is GAGVSQSPSNKVTEKGKDVELRCDPISGHTALYWYRQSLGQGLEFLIYFQGNSAPDKSGLPSDRFSAERTGGSVSTLTIQRTQQEDSAVYLCASSSWTGGNSGNTIYFGEGSWLTVV.

This clone was observed a handful of times. This chain connects TRBV7-8 to TRBJ2-7; D not certain. Trimming took off 1 base at V and 2 bases at J, with 12 bases between the two ends. Germline-derived CDR1 and CDR2 are SGHVS and FQNEAQ. CDR3 length: 15 residues. CDR3: CASSLGADIAYEQYV. CDR3 sequence (DNA): TGTGCCAGCAGCTTAGGGGCCGACATCGCCTACGAGCAGTACGTC.

J is TRBJ1-5 and V is TRBV10-3, with no clear D. The CDR3 sequence is 15 residues long. Trimming took off 3 bases at V and 1 base at J, with 10 bases between the two ends. Germline CDR1 is ENHRY and CDR2 is SYGVKD. CDR3 nucleotide sequence: TGTGCCATCAGTGAAAGAGGTCCGAGCAATCAGCCCCAGCATTTT. Its protein product is CAISERGPSNQPQHF.

The chain combines TRBV4-2 with TRBJ2-3, with 8 nucleotides matching TRBD2. This CDR3 spans 17 amino acids. V shed 4 bases and J 0 bases; nucleotides not matched to a gene: 9. CDR1 LGHNA and CDR2 YNFKEQ come from the germline V gene. The CDR3 sequence is CASSLPGGGTSTDTQYF. Here the CDR3 DNA reads TGTGCCAGCAGCCTGCCGGGCGGGGGGACTAGCACAGATACGCAGTATTTT.

There are a few counts of this clone. The chain is built from TRBV27 and TRBJ1-2; maybe TRBD1 (5 bases). This CDR3 is 13 amino acids long. Trimming took off 6 bases at V and 2 bases at J, with 10 bases between the two ends. The germline V gene encodes CDR1 MNHEY and CDR2 SMNVEV (reference sequence). CDR3 DNA sequence: TGTGCCAGCAGGGAAGCAGGGAACTATGGCTACACCTTC. Amino acid sequence: CASREAGNYGYTF.

Concerning this clone: Within the sample, other DNA sequences also encode this same CDR3. The gene calls are TRBV30 and TRBJ1-2, with 8 positions matching TRBD1. With V trimmed by 5 bases and J by 0 bases, 2 bases remained unmatched. The CDR3 has 13 amino acids. The germline V gene encodes CDR1 GTSNPN and CDR2 SVGIG (reference sequence). The CDR3 here is CAWGQGTNYGYTF. The CDR3 nucleotides are TGTGCCTGGGGACAGGGTACTAACTATGGCTACACCTTC.

In the case of this clone: At one boundary the junction diverges from the germline segment, which might be a read error. Other nucleotide sequences in the sample specify the same CDR3. CDR3 sequence reads: CASRSGTSNSPLHF. CDR3 bases: TGTGCCAGCAGGTCGGGAACTAGTAATTCCCCCCTCCACTTT. This chain connects TRBV27 to TRBJ1-6, with D hard to call. Germline values: CDR1 MNHEY, CDR2 SMNVEV (reference sequence). The CDR3 totals 14 residues.

The chain is built from TRBV30 and TRBJ1-4, with no clear D. Germline CDR1 reads GTSNPN; CDR2 reads SVGIG (reference sequence). Trimming stripped 4 bases from V and 4 bases from J, with 13 bases between. This CDR3 is built from 14 residues. Here the CDR3 DNA reads TGTGCCTGGAACGTCGGCGGCAATAATGAAAAACTGTTTTTT. Translating gives CAWNVGGNNEKLFF. Combining the CDR3 with reference TRBV30 and TRBJ1-4 gives the whole variable domain SQTIHQWPATLVQPVGSPLSLECTVEGTSNPNLYWYRQAAGRGLQLLFYSVGIGQISSEVPQNLSASRPQDRQFILSSKKLLLSDSGFYLCAWNVGGNNEKLFFGSGTQLSVL.

The chain combines TRBV19 with TRBJ2-2; a possible D gene is TRBD2 (6 bases). This CDR3 is built from 15 residues. Trimming took 5 bases from V and 1 from J, leaving 11 bases between them. The germline V gene has CDR1 LNHDA and CDR2 SQIVND (reference sequence). CDR3 region: CASSSGTLNTGELFF. In nucleotides, the CDR3 is TGTGCCAGTAGTTCCGGGACTCTGAACACCGGGGAGCTGTTTTTT.

The CDR3 region is CASSFGTGNTEAFF. CDR3 DNA sequence: TGCGCCAGCAGTTTCGGGACAGGGAACACTGAAGCTTTCTTT. V gene TRBV5-1 combines with J gene TRBJ1-1, with 8 bases lining up with TRBD1. CDR3 length: 14 amino acids. The V gene end was trimmed by 5 bases and the J gene end by 1 base; junction bases not matched to a gene: 4. Germline V gives CDR1 SGHRS, CDR2 YFSETQ.

This chain joins TRBV6-5 and TRBJ1-4; 9 bases line up with TRBD1. V dropped 5 bases and J dropped 10; count of bases not matched to a gene: 8. This CDR3 is 14 amino acids long. Germline V gene lookup returns CDR1 MNHEY and CDR2 SVGAGI. CDR3 protein: CASSRRDRDRKLFF. CDR3 DNA sequence: TGTGCCAGCAGTCGCCGGGACAGGGACCGAAAACTGTTTTTT.

This clone showed up just a few times. V is TRBV7-3 and J is TRBJ2-3, with 10 nucleotides matching TRBD2. CDR3 length: 15 residues. Per the germline V gene, CDR1 is SGHTA and CDR2 is FQGTGA. V lost 5 bases to trimming and J lost 7 bases; unmatched junction nucleotides: 9. In DNA, the CDR3 is TGTGCCAGCAGCCCCAGTAGCGGGGGGCTGAATACGCAGTATTTT. This gives the protein CASSPSSGGLNTQYF.

The chain is built from TRBV6-1 and TRBJ1-1, with 8 nucleotides matching TRBD1. The germline V gene has CDR1 MNHNS and CDR2 SASEGT. The junction had 7 bases not matched to a gene; V was cut back by 5 bases and J by 5 bases. The CDR3 sequence is 14 residues long. The CDR3 sequence: CASSSGGGRTEAFF. For the CDR3, the DNA is TGTGCCAGCAGTTCAGGGGGCGGGCGAACTGAAGCTTTCTTT.

The table lists this clone with a count of one. J is TRBJ2-2 and V is TRBV18; TRBD1 aligns across 10 bases. Germline V gene data show CDR1 as KGHSH and CDR2 as LQKENI. The V segment lost 5 bases and the J segment 5 bases; nucleotides outside the gene matches: 8. CDR3 length equals 16 residues. The CDR3, as DNA: TGTGCCAGCTCATCCTTCGGGACAGGGGCAACCGGGGAGCTGTTTTTT. Translation: CASSSFGTGATGELFF.

This clone was counted a few times. CDR3 amino acids: CASTLTGLQEKLFF. The CDR3 region has the DNA TGTGCCAGTACCCTTACGGGACTTCAGGAAAAACTGTTTTTT. The genes are TRBV19 and TRBJ1-4, with a tentative D call TRBD1 (5 bases). Germline lookup yields CDR1 LNHDA and CDR2 SQIVND (reference sequence). V was trimmed by 7 bases and J by 8 bases, leaving 17 bases between them. The CDR3 runs 14 residues.

The V gene is TRBV6-5, the J gene TRBJ1-2; D unclear. The germline CDR1 and CDR2 sequences are MNHEY and SVGAGI. This CDR3 region has 13 residues. The V end lost 5 bases, the J end lost 0 bases, and 7 bases lay between the germline ends. The CDR3: CASSPTTNYGYTF. The CDR3 DNA reads TGTGCCAGCAGTCCCACAACTAACTATGGCTACACCTTC.

The gene calls are TRBV5-4 and TRBJ1-6; possibly TRBD1 for D (6 bases). V dropped 3 bases and J dropped 6 bases, with 10 bases sitting between them. The CDR3 spans 14 residues. The germline V gene has CDR1 SGHNT and CDR2 YYREEE (reference sequence). This CDR3 reads CASSSAGVNSPLHF. CDR3 bases: TGTGCCAGCAGCTCCGCAGGGGTTAATTCACCCCTCCACTTT.

The J gene is TRBJ2-2, the V gene TRBV4-1; D is uncertain. Germline CDR1 reads MGHRA; CDR2 reads YSYEKL. CDR3 length: 12 amino acids. Trimming left V 3 bases short and J 6 bases short, with 5 bases between. The CDR3, as DNA: TGCGCCAGCAGCCACCAATCCGGGGAGCTGTTTTTT. Protein: CASSHQSGELFF.